These 11 T cell receptor beta chains came from one sample sequenced in a study of response to subunit inactivated influenza vaccine. TCRdb called the RT-PCR reads again in MiXCR, with one record for every CDR3 protein. The sample has roughly 700,000 distinct CDR3 sequences, about a sixth seen once. The sample consisted of PBMCs from blood, taken 11 to 12 days after vaccination. Receptors originate from a man aged 45-65 years who received an inactivated influenza vaccine.

This clonotype occurred a few times. This chain links TRBV28 with TRBJ1-1; D remains ambiguous. Germline V gene sequence: CDR1 MDHEN, CDR2 SYDVKM. V lost 5 bases and J lost 2, with 12 bases in between. This CDR3 is built from 14 residues. CDR3 amino acids: CASSPRSLNTEAFF. DNA of the CDR3: TGTGCCAGCAGTCCGCGGTCCTTAAACACTGAAGCTTTCTTT.

The table lists this clonotype with a few counts. V and J are TRBV2 and TRBJ2-7; D is possibly TRBD2 (5 bases). The CDR3 covers 12 residues. Germline CDR1 and CDR2: SNHLY and FYNNEI. The V end was cut by 4 bases, the J end by 6 bases, with 10 bases between. CDR3 residues: CASSVRAPEQYF. The CDR3 region has the DNA TGTGCCAGCAGTGTGCGGGCCCCCGAGCAGTACTTC.

This clonotype was counted at least ten times. The chain is built from TRBV15 and TRBJ2-3; 8 bases fit TRBD1. The CDR3 extends over 18 amino acids. J was trimmed by 1 base and V by 0 bases; bases with no gene match: 9. Germline assignment: CDR1 LNHNV and CDR2 YYDKDF (reference sequence). CDR3 region: CATSRDRGRFMGTDTQYF. The CDR3 coding sequence is TGTGCCACCAGCAGAGACAGGGGGCGATTTATGGGCACAGATACGCAGTATTTT.

The table lists this clonotype with a few counts. The chain combines TRBV10-3 with TRBJ2-7, with D possibly being TRBD1 (7 bases). Germline V gene sequence: CDR1 ENHRY, CDR2 SYGVKD. V was pared by 2 bases and J by 0 bases, with 17 bases between. CDR3 size: 17 residues. CDR3 sequence: CAISERGGTVPSYEQYF. Here the CDR3 DNA reads TGTGCCATCAGTGAGCGTGGGGGGACAGTCCCCTCCTACGAGCAGTACTTC.

The V and J genes are TRBV7-2 and TRBJ1-1; TRBD1 might be the D (5 bases). V was cut by 4 bases and J by 12 bases, with 15 bases left in between. CDR3 length: 12 residues. Germline CDR1 SGHTA, CDR2 FQGNSA. The CDR3 sequence is CASSSTGEISFF. CDR3 DNA: TGTGCCAGCAGCTCCACGGGGGAGATATCTTTCTTT.

V usage is TRBV2 and J usage is TRBJ2-7, with a weak D call TRBD1 (5 bases). V gave up 6 bases and J gave up 3 bases, with 18 bases separating them. The germline V gene encodes CDR1 SNHLY and CDR2 FYNNEI. This CDR3 is 15 amino acids long. The CDR3 bases are TGTGCCAGCAGGAGACAGCAGTTCACTCTCTACGAGCAGTACTTC. Its protein is CASRRQQFTLYEQYF. Looking up the rest from reference TRBV2 and TRBJ2-7 gives the full variable domain: EPEVTQTPSHQVTQMGQEVILRCVPISNHLYFYWYRQILGQKVEFLVSFYNNEISEKSEIFDDQFSVERPDGSNFTLKIRSTKLEDSAMYFCASRRQQFTLYEQYFGPGTRLTVT.

This clonotype was seen a handful of times. The V and J genes are TRBV2 and TRBJ1-2; D uncertain. Germline loops: CDR1 SNHLY, CDR2 FYNNEI. The CDR3 is made up of 13 amino acids. Trimming cost V 6 bases and J 2 bases, with 10 bases left between them. The CDR3 sequence: CASRIQVNYGYTF. In DNA, the CDR3 is TGTGCCAGCAGAATTCAAGTGAACTATGGCTACACCTTC.

This clonotype was picked up a small number of times. The chain employs TRBV7-9 and TRBJ2-7; the D is unclear. CDR1 SEHNR and CDR2 FQNEAQ come from the germline V gene (reference sequence). V was shortened by 5 bases and J by 0 bases, with 14 bases between the two germline ends. This CDR3 region has 15 residues. The CDR3 sequence: CASSNVRSISYEQYF. The CDR3 nucleotides are TGTGCCAGCAGCAACGTTCGGAGTATCTCCTACGAGCAGTACTTC. Using reference TRBV7-9 and TRBJ2-7 for the parts outside the CDR3, the full variable domain is DTGVSQNPRHKITKRGQNVTFRCDPISEHNRLYWYRQTLGQGPEFLTYFQNEAQLEKSRLLSDRFSAERPKGSFSTLEIQRTEQGDSAMYLCASSNVRSISYEQYFGPGTRLTVT.

The genes are TRBV20-1 and TRBJ2-5; no clear D gene. Trimming shortened V by 0 bases and J by 5 bases, and 13 bases separated the two germline ends. Germline CDR1 DFQATT, CDR2 SNEGSKA (reference sequence). The length of the CDR3 is 14 residues. CDR3 region: CSARDPGGSETQYF. In DNA, the CDR3 is TGCAGTGCTAGAGATCCTGGTGGGTCGGAGACCCAGTACTTC.

The chain carries TRBV10-3 and TRBJ2-7; 12 bases match TRBD2. In germline, CDR1 is ENHRY, CDR2 SYGVKD. This CDR3 comprises 16 residues. Unmatched junction bases numbered 7, after V lost 4 bases and J lost 3 bases. As DNA, the CDR3 is TGTGCCATCAGTGGTACGACTAGCGGGAGAGGCTACGAGCAGTACTTC. Translation: CAISGTTSGRGYEQYF.

This clonotype was recorded many times. This chain joins TRBV5-4 and TRBJ2-2; TRBD1 might be the D (5 bases). The CDR3 consists of 14 residues. Trimming took 5 bases from V and 1 from J, leaving 9 bases between them. The V gene's germline CDR1 is SGHNT and CDR2 YYREEE (reference sequence). The CDR3 coding sequence is TGTGCCAGCAGTTACGACAGGAACACCGGGGAGCTGTTTTTT. Protein product: CASSYDRNTGELFF.